Only a few counts were recorded for the clone carrying this TCR beta chain. Clones were sequenced by immunoSEQ multiplex PCR, and TCRdb holds only the in-frame ones, with some missing. The sample shows 200,000 to 300,000 clones, roughly 76% of them seen only once. These data belong to a study of blood T cell repertoires in COVID-19. The junction had 2 bases not matched to a gene; V was cut back by 6 bases and J by 8 bases. The CDR3 runs to 11 residues. Germline loops: CDR1 GTSNPN, CDR2 SVGIG (reference sequence). The V gene is TRBV30, the J gene TRBJ1-4; 8 bases are a match to TRBD1. The TCR was taken from a woman older than 75 with COVID-19, enrolled during active disease. The source material was peripheral blood. CDR3 bases: TGTGCCTGCGACAGGGGCGAAAAACTGTTTTTT. It yields the protein CACDRGEKLFF.